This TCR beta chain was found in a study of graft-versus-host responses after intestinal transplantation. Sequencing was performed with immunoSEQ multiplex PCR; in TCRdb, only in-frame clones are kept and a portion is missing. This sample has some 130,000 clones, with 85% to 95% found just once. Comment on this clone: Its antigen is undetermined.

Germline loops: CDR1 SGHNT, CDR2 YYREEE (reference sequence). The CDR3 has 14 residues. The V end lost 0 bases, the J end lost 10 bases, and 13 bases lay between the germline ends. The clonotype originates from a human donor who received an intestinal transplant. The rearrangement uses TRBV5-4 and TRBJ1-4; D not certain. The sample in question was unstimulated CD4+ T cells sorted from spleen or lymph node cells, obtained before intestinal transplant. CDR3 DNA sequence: TGTGCCAGCAGCTTGGCTGGAGGGTCCGGAAAACTGTTTTTT. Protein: CASSLAGGSGKLFF.